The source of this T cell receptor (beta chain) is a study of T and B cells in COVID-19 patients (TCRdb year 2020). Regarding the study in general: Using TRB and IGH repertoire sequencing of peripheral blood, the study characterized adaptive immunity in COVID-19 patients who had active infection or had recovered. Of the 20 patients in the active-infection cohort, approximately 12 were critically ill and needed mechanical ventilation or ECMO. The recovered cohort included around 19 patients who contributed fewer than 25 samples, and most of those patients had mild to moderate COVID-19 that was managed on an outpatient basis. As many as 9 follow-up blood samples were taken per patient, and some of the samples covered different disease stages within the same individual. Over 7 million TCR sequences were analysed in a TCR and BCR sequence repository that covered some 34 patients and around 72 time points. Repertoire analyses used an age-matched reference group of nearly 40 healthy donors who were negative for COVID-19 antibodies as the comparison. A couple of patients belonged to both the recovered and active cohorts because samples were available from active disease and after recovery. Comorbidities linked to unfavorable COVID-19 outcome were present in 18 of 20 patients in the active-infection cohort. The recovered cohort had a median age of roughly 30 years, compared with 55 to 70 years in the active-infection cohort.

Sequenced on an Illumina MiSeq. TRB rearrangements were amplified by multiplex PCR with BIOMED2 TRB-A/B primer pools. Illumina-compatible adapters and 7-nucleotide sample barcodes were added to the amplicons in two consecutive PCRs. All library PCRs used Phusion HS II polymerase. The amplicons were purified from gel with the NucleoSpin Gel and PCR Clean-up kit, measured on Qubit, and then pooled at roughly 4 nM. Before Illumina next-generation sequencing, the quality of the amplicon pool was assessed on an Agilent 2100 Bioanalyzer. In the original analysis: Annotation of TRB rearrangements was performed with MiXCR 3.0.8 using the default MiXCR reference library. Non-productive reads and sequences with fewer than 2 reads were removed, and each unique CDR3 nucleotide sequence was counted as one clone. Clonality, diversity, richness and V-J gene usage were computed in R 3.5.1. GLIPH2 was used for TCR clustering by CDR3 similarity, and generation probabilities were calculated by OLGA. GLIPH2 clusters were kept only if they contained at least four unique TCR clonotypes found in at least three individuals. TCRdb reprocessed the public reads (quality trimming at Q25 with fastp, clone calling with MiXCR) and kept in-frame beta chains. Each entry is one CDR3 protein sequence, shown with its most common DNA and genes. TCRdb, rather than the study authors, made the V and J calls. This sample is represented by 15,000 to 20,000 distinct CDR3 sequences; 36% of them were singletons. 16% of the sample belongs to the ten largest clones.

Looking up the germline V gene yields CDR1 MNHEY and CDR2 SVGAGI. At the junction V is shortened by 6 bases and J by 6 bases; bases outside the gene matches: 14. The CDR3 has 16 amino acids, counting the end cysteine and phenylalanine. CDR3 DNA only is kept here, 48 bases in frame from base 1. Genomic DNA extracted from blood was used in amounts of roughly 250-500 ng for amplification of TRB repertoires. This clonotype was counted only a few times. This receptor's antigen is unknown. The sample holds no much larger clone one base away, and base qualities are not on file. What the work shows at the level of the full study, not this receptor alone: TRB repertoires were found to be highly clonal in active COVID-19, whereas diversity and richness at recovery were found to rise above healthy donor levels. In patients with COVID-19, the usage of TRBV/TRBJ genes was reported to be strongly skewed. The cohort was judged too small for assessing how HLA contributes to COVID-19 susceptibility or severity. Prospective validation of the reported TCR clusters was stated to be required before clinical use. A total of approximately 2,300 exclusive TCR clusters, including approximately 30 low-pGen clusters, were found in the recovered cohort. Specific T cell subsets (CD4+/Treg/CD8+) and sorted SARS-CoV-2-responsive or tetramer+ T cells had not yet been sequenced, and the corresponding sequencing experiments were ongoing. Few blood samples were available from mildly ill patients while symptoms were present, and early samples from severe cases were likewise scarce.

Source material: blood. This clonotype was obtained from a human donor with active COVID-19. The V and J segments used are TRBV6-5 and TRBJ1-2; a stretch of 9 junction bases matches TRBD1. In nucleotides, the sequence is TGTGCCAGCAGGCGCACAGGGGGCTCTGGCTGGGATGGCTACACCTTC. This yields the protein CASRRTGGSGWDGYTF.